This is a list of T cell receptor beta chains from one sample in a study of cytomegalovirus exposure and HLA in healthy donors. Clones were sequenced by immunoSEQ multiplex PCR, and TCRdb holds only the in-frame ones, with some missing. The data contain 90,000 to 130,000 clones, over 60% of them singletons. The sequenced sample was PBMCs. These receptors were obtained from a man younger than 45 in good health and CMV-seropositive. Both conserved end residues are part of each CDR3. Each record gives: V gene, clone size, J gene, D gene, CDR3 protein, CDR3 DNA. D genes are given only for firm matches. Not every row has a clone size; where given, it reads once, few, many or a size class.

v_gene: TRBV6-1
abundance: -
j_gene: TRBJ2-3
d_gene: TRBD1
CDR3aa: CASSESFQGADTQYF
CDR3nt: TGTGCCAGCAGTGAATCCTTCCAGGGGGCAGATACGCAGTATTTT

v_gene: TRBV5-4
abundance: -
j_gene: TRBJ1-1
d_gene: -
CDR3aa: CASSSPGALNTEAFF
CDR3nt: TGTGCCAGCAGCTCGCCCGGAGCATTGAACACTGAAGCTTTCTTT

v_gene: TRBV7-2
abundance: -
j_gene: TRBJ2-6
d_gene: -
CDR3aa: CASSLWYWGAGANVLTF
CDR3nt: TGTGCCAGCAGCTTATGGTATTGGGGGGCTGGGGCCAACGTCCTGACTTTC

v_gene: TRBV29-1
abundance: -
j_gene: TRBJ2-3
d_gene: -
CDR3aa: CSLRHRTDTQYF
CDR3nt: TGCAGCCTGAGGCACCGCACAGATACGCAGTATTTT

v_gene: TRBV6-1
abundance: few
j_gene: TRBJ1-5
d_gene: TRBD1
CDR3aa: CASSDRVTGGNQPQHF
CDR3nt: TGTGCCAGCAGTGACCGCGTCACAGGGGGCAATCAGCCCCAGCATTTT

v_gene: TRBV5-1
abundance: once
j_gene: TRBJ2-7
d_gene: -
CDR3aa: CASSLAGTPYEQYF
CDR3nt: TGCGCCAGCAGCTTGGCCGGGACTCCCTACGAGCAGTACTTC

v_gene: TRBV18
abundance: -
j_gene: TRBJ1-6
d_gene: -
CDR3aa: CASSPQGGNPHNSPLHF
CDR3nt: TGTGCCAGCTCACCACAAGGGGGTAACCCCCATAATTCACCCCTCCACTTT

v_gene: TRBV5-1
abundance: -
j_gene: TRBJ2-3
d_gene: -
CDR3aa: CASSLAGFLTDTQYF
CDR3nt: TGCGCCAGCAGCTTGGCCGGGTTCCTCACAGATACGCAGTATTTT

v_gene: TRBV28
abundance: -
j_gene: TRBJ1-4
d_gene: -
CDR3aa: CASSSPQGLKEKLFF
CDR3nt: TGTGCCAGCAGTTCGCCCCAGGGCCTCAAGGAAAAACTGTTTTTT

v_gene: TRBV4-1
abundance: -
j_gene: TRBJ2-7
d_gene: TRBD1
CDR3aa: CASSQGRGMAYEQYF
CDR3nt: TGCGCCAGCAGCCAAGGCAGGGGGATGGCTTACGAGCAGTACTTC

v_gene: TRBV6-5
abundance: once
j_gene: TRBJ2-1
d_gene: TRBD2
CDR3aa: CASSYSEAGGYNEQFF
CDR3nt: TGTGCCAGCAGTTACTCGGAAGCGGGGGGCTACAATGAGCAGTTCTTC

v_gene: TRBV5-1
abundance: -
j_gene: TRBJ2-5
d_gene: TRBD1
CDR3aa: CASNSQGAQETQYF
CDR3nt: TGCGCCAGCAACTCCCAGGGGGCCCAAGAGACCCAGTACTTC

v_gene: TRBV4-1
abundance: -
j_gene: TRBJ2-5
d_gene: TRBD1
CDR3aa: CASSQTIFSDRAAETQYF
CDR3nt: TGCGCCAGCAGCCAAACTATTTTTTCCGACAGGGCCGCAGAGACCCAGTACTTC

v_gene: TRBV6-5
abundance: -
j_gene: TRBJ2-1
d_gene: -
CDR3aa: CASSYSSGYNEQFF
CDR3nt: TGTGCCAGCAGTTACTCGTCCGGCTACAATGAGCAGTTCTTC

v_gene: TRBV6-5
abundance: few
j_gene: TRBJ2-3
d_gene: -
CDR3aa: CASSYRTGSGSDTQYF
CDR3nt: TGTGCCAGCAGTTACCGAACAGGGTCGGGGTCAGATACGCAGTATTTT

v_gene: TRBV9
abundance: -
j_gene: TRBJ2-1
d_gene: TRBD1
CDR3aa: CASSPRDRYNEQFF
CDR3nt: TGTGCCAGCAGCCCACGGGACAGATACAATGAGCAGTTCTTC

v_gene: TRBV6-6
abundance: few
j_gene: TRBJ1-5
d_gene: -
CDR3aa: CASVAGRFQPQHF
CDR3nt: TGTGCCAGCGTGGCAGGGCGGTTTCAGCCCCAGCATTTT

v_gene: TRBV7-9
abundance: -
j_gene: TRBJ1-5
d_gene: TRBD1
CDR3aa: CSSSPGTGEQPQHF
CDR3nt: TGTTCCAGCAGCCCAGGGACAGGGGAGCAGCCCCAGCATTTT

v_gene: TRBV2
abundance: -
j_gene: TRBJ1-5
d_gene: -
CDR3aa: CASSLPGHSSNQPQHF
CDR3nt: TGTGCCAGCAGTCTACCGGGACACTCTTCCAATCAGCCCCAGCATTTT

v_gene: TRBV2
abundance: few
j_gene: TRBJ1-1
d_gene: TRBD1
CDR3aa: CASSTSTGAEAFF
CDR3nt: TGTGCCAGCAGTACCTCAACAGGGGCTGAAGCTTTCTTT

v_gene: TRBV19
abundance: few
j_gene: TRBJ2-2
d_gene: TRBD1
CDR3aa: CASSMYGQVNTGELFF
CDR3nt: TGTGCCAGTAGTATGTACGGACAGGTGAACACCGGGGAGCTGTTTTTT

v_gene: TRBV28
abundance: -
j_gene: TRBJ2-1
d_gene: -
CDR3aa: CASSLSGGNEQFF
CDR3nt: TGTGCCAGCAGTTTATCAGGGGGGAATGAGCAGTTCTTC

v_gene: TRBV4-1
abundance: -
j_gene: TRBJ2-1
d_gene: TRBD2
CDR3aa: CASSPGLAPDNEQFF
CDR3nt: TGCGCCAGCAGCCCGGGACTAGCGCCCGACAATGAGCAGTTCTTC

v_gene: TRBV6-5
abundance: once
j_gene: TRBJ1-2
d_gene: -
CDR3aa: CASTNGGSYGYTF
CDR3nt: TGTGCCAGCACCAACGGGGGGAGCTATGGCTACACCTTC

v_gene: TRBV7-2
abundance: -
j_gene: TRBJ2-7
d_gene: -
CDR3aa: CASSSFFSYEQYF
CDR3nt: TGTGCCAGCAGCTCCTTTTTCTCCTACGAGCAGTACTTC

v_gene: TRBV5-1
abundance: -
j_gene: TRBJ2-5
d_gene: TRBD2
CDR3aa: CASSLGPGLAGGAGGTQYF
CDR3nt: TGCGCCAGCAGCTTGGGACCGGGACTAGCGGGGGGCGCAGGGGGGACCCAGTACTTC

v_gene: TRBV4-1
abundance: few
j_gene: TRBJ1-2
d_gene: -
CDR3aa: CASSQQGGYTF
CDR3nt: TGCGCCAGCAGTCAACAGGGTGGCTACACCTTC

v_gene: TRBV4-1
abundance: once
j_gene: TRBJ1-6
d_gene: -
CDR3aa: CASSQRTDVNSPLHF
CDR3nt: TGCGCCAGCAGCCAGAGGACAGACGTTAATTCACCCCTCCACTTT

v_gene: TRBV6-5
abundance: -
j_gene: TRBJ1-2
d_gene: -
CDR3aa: CASSKLQGWDYGYTF
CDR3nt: TGTGCCAGCAGTAAGCTTCAGGGTTGGGACTATGGCTACACCTTC

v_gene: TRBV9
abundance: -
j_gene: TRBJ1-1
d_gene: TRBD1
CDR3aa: CASSVDRFGNTEAFF
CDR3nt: TGTGCCAGCAGCGTGGACAGGTTCGGGAACACTGAAGCTTTCTTT

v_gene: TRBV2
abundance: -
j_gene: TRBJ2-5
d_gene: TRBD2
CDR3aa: CASREPSGGETQYF
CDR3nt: TGTGCCAGCAGGGAGCCCAGCGGGGGAGAGACCCAGTACTTC

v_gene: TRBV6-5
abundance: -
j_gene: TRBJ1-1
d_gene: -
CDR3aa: CASSWTYKNTEAFF
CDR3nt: TGTGCCAGCAGTTGGACATACAAGAACACTGAAGCTTTCTTT

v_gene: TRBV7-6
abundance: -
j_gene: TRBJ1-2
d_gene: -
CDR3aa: CASSSHGGGYGYTF
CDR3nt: TGTGCCAGCAGCTCTCATGGGGGAGGCTATGGCTACACCTTC

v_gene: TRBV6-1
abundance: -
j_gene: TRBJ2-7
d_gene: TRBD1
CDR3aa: CASNDGQASYEQYF
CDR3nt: TGTGCCAGCAACGACGGACAGGCCTCCTACGAGCAGTACTTC

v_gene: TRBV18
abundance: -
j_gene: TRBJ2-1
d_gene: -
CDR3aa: CASSPSTYNEQFF
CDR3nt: TGTGCCAGCTCACCTTCGACTTACAATGAGCAGTTCTTC

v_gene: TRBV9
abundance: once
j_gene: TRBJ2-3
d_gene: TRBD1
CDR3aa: CASSVEGTGAFTDTQYF
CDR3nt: TGTGCCAGCAGCGTAGAGGGGACAGGGGCTTTCACAGATACGCAGTATTTT

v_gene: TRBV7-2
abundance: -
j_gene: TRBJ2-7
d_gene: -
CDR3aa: CASSALTSSYEQYF
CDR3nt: TGTGCCAGCAGCGCACTAACCAGCTCCTACGAGCAGTACTTC

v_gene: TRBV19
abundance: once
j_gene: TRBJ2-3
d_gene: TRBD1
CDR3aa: CASKRGQGRTDTQYF
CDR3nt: TGTGCCAGCAAACGAGGACAGGGGCGCACAGATACGCAGTATTTT

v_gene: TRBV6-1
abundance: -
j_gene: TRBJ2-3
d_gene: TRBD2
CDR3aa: CASIQTSRSTDTQYF
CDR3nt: TGTGCCAGCATCCAGACTAGCCGTAGCACAGATACGCAGTATTTT

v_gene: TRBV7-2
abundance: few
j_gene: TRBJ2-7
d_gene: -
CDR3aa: CASSLVAGGSYEQYF
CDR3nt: TGTGCCAGCAGCTTAGTCGCAGGGGGGTCCTACGAGCAGTACTTC

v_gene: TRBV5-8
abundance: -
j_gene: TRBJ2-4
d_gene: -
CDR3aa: CASIDTGFRAKNIQYF
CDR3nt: TGTGCCAGCATCGACACAGGGTTCCGGGCCAAAAACATTCAGTACTTC

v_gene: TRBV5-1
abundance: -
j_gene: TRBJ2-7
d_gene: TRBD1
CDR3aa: CASRQGTGAYEQYF
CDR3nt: TGCGCCAGCAGACAAGGGACAGGGGCCTACGAGCAGTACTTC

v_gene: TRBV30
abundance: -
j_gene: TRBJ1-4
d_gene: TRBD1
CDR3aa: CAWGRTGEIEKLFF
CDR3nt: TGTGCCTGGGGCCGGACAGGGGAGATTGAAAAACTGTTTTTT

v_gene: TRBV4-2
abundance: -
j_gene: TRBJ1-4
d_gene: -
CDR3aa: CASSQGDTDNEKLFF
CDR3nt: TGTGCCAGCAGCCAAGGAGACACAGATAATGAAAAACTGTTTTTT

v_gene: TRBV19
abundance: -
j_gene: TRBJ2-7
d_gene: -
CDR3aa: CASSAGELYEQYF
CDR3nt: TGTGCCAGTAGCGCAGGGGAACTCTACGAGCAGTACTTC

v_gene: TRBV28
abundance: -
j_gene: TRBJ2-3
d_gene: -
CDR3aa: CASSLLLDNTDTQYF
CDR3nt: TGTGCCAGCAGTTTACTCCTTGACAACACAGATACGCAGTATTTT

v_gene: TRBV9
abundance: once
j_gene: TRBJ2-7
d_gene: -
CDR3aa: CASSVAGGGADTTYEQYF
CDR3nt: TGTGCCAGCAGCGTAGCTGGGGGAGGTGCGGACACTACCTACGAGCAGTACTTC

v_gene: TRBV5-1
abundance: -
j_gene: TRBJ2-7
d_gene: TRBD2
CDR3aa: CASSSSSGAYEQYF
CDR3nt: TGCGCCAGCAGCTCTTCTAGCGGAGCCTACGAGCAGTACTTC

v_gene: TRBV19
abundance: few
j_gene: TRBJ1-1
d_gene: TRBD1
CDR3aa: CASNPWTGRTEAFF
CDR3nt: TGTGCCAGTAACCCCTGGACAGGGCGAACTGAAGCTTTCTTT

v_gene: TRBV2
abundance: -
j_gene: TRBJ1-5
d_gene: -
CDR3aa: CASIGDRSYSNQPQHF
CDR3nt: TGTGCCAGCATCGGTGACAGGAGTTATAGCAATCAGCCCCAGCATTTT

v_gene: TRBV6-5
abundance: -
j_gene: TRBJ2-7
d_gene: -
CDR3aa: CASSYYREGAYEQYF
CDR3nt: TGTGCCAGCAGTTACTACAGGGAGGGAGCATACGAGCAGTACTTC

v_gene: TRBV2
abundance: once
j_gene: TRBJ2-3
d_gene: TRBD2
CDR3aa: CASVFPAGGLFTSTDTQYF
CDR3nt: TGTGCCAGCGTGTTTCCAGCGGGGGGCCTTTTTACTAGCACAGATACGCAGTATTTT

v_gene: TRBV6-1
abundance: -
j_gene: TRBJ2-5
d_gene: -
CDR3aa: CASSEIRSQETQYF
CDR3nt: TGTGCCAGCAGTGAAATCAGATCCCAAGAGACCCAGTACTTC

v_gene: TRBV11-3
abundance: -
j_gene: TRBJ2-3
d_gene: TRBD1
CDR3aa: CASSQGGQADTQYF
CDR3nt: TGTGCCAGCTCACAGGGGGGCCAGGCAGATACGCAGTATTTT